The clone carrying this TCR beta chain was seen a few times. What it binds is not known. Trimming took 5 bases from V and 4 from J; bases not matched to a gene: 5. Germline CDR1 reads SGHTA; CDR2 reads FQGNSA. This CDR3 is built from 15 residues. Employing constant-segment primers, 5'RACE generated TCR alpha and TCR beta cDNA libraries bearing sample barcodes and UMIs. TCRdb passed the 5' RACE reads through MiXCR, listing each CDR3 protein once. The sample lists approximately 150,000 distinct CDR3 sequences; 15% to 20% were seen once. This specimen comes from a study of T-cell memory formation after mild COVID-19. Whole-study findings and limits: Day 15 to 85 contracting clones showed balanced CD4/CD8; later expanders leaned CD4+.

The gene calls are TRBV7-2 and TRBJ2-1; the match to TRBD2 covers 10 bases. The source of this sequence is an adult woman who had mild COVID-19 (a few samples of this study predate the infection). Cell type and time point are not known. The source material was PBMCs or a T cell subset sorted from them (not recorded which). The CDR3 nucleotides are TGTGCCAGCAGCCCAAGCGGGAGGGATTACAATGAGCAGTTCTTC. This sequence encodes CASSPSGRDYNEQFF.